Listed here are 18 T cell receptor beta chains from one sample, sequenced in a study of T cells of healthy individuals. TCRdb used MiXCR to reprocess the 5' RACE reads, holding one entry per CDR3 protein. The sample has about 96,000 distinct CDR3 sequences; approximately 18% are singletons. These receptors were collected from a human donor in good health.

The chain couples TRBV20-1 to TRBJ2-3; D is possibly TRBD1 (6 bases). The V and J ends lost 4 bases and 14 bases respectively, with 16 bases between them. The CDR3 is made up of 11 amino acids. CDR1 and CDR2 from the germline V gene are DFQATT and SNEGSKA (reference sequence). The CDR3 sequence: CSAIDRFTLYF. In DNA form, the CDR3 reads TGCAGTGCTATCGACAGGTTCACTCTGTATTTT.

J is TRBJ2-3 and V is TRBV7-2, with 7 nucleotides matching TRBD2. The CDR3 sequence is 13 residues long. V was pared by 4 bases and J by 6 bases, with 4 bases of the junction left unmatched. From germline, CDR1 is SGHTA and CDR2 FQGNSA. The CDR3: CASSSKRDDTQYF. CDR3 bases: TGTGCCAGCAGCTCAAAGCGGGATGATACGCAGTATTTT.

This clonotype was seen many times. The rearrangement joins TRBV29-1 to TRBJ1-3, with D possibly being TRBD1 (5 bases). V was pared by 4 bases and J by 4 bases, with 8 bases between. Germline CDR1 reads SQVTM; CDR2 reads ANQGSEA. The CDR3 has 12 residues. The CDR3 nucleotides are TGCAGCGTTGCACGGGGCGGAAACACCATATATTTT. Translation: CSVARGGNTIYF.

This chain links TRBV7-2 with TRBJ2-3; TRBD1 is a possible D gene (6 bases). V gave up 4 bases and J gave up 0 bases, with 17 bases separating them. The length of the CDR3 is 17 residues. From germline, CDR1 is SGHTA and CDR2 FQGNSA. CDR3 protein: CASSYSPPGHSTDTQYF. The DNA of the CDR3 is TGTGCCAGCAGCTACTCCCCGCCGGGACACAGCACAGATACGCAGTATTTT. The whole variable domain, filled in from reference TRBV7-2 and TRBJ2-3, reads GAGVSQSPSNKVTEKGKDVELRCDPISGHTALYWYRQSLGQGLEFLIYFQGNSAPDKSGLPSDRFSAERTGGSVSTLTIQRTQQEDSAVYLCASSYSPPGHSTDTQYFGPGTRLTVL.

Only a few counts were recorded for this clonotype. The chain couples TRBV27 to TRBJ2-1, with TRBD1 as a possible D gene (6 bases). The CDR3 contains 14 residues. V gave up 7 bases and J gave up 2 bases, with 12 bases separating them. Germline V CDR1 and CDR2: MNHEY, SMNVEV (reference sequence). Written as DNA, the CDR3 is TGTGCCAGCAAACAGGGTCGAACCTACAATGAGCAGTTCTTC. Translation gives CASKQGRTYNEQFF.

This chain uses TRBV10-3 with TRBJ2-1; the match to TRBD2 covers 12 bases. The CDR3 length is 16 residues. Germline V gene lookup returns CDR1 ENHRY and CDR2 SYGVKD. Trimming at V came to 4 bases and at J to 7 bases, leaving 8 bases not matched to a gene. CDR3 sequence (DNA): TGTGCCATCAGTGGCGGGACTAGCGGGTTAGGTAATGAGCAGTTCTTC. Translated: CAISGGTSGLGNEQFF.

This clonotype was seen repeatedly, ten times or more. The chain recombines TRBV6-4 with TRBJ2-3, with TRBD1 identical over 8 bases. V trimming: 4 bases; J trimming: 5 bases; junction bases outside the gene matches: 5. Germline-derived CDR1 and CDR2 are MRHNA and SNTAGT. The CDR3 covers 14 residues. Here the CDR3 DNA reads TGTGCCAGCAGTGCCCAGGGGGCTGAAGATACGCAGTATTTT. Its translation: CASSAQGAEDTQYF.

This clonotype was seen many times. The chain couples TRBV20-1 to TRBJ2-2; 10 bases align to TRBD1. The V gene end was trimmed by 6 bases and the J gene end by 8 bases; junction bases not matched to a gene: 6. CDR1 and CDR2 (germline): DFQATT, SNEGSKA (reference sequence). This CDR3 is built from 13 residues. CDR3 region: CSAIGTGVGELFF. Written as DNA, the CDR3 is TGCAGTGCCATCGGGACAGGGGTTGGGGAGCTGTTTTTT.

This clonotype turned up a few times. The rearrangement links TRBV6-5 to TRBJ2-7, with 10 nucleotides matching TRBD2. In germline, CDR1 is MNHEY, CDR2 SVGAGI. J lost 4 bases, V lost 7 bases, and 4 bases had no gene match. The CDR3 is 13 residues long. DNA for the CDR3: TGTGCCAGCACATTAGCGGGAGGTTACGAGCAGTACTTC. Translating gives CASTLAGGYEQYF.

This clonotype was seen ten or more times. V usage is TRBV20-1 and J usage is TRBJ2-7, with TRBD2 matching 7 bases. Germline V gives CDR1 DFQATT, CDR2 SNEGSKA (reference sequence). V dropped 4 bases and J dropped 5; count of bases not matched to a gene: 8. The CDR3 spans 13 residues. Here the CDR3 reads CSATPGGRDEQYF. DNA for the CDR3: TGCAGTGCTACCCCCGGGGGGAGGGACGAGCAGTACTTC.

The CDR3 region is CSASVRTGQNIQYF. The CDR3 nucleotides are TGCAGTGCTAGTGTCCGGACAGGACAAAACATTCAGTACTTC. The chain joins TRBV20-1 to TRBJ2-4; 7 bases fit TRBD1. Germline lookup yields CDR1 DFQATT and CDR2 SNEGSKA (reference sequence). The CDR3 has 14 residues. V lost 3 bases and J lost 5; bases outside the gene matches: 7.

This clonotype has at least ten counts. The rearrangement joins TRBV7-2 to TRBJ2-3; a weak D match, TRBD2 (5 bases). V was clipped by 3 bases and J by 0 bases, with 7 bases between them. CDR3 length equals 14 residues. CDR1 SGHTA and CDR2 FQGNSA come from the germline V gene. The CDR3 spells CASSFPGSTDTQYF. The CDR3 nucleotides are TGTGCCAGCAGCTTCCCGGGAAGCACAGATACGCAGTATTTT.

The chain joins TRBV27 to TRBJ2-7; 12 bases match TRBD2. Germline assignment: CDR1 MNHEY and CDR2 SMNVEV (reference sequence). The CDR3 has 16 amino acids. J lost 1 base, V lost 6 bases, and 7 bases had no gene match. The CDR3 spells CASSRTSGDVSYEQYF. CDR3 nucleotides: TGTGCCAGCAGCAGGACTAGCGGGGATGTTTCCTACGAGCAGTACTTC.

This clonotype was seen a few times. J is TRBJ2-7 and V is TRBV6-2 or TRBV6-3; 12 bases agree with TRBD2. Germline values: CDR1 MNHEY, CDR2 SVGEGT. V lost 6 bases, J lost 3 bases, and 3 bases stayed unmatched. This CDR3 comprises 14 residues. Written as DNA, the CDR3 is TGTGCCAGCAGGACTAGCGGGAGACTCTACGAGCAGTACTTC. Encoded protein: CASRTSGRLYEQYF.

This clonotype was observed a few times. Relative to the germline gene, one junction end is altered; a read error may explain this. The chain couples TRBV5-6 to TRBJ2-7; TRBD2 agrees at 9 bases. There are 11 residues in the CDR3. The germline CDR1 and CDR2 sequences are SGHDT and YYEEEE. CDR3 region: CASSDGTSSYF. The CDR3, as DNA: TGTGCCAGCAGCGATGGGACTAGCTCATATTTC.

The J gene is TRBJ2-3, the V gene TRBV6-5; D gene ambiguous. Between the trimmed V and J ends, which lost 2 bases and 0 bases, there was a span of 6 bases. Germline V gene sequence: CDR1 MNHEY, CDR2 SVGAGI. CDR3 length: 14 residues. This chain's CDR3 is CASSYAPSTDTQYF. The CDR3 bases are TGTGCCAGCAGTTACGCTCCTAGCACAGATACGCAGTATTTT.

In nucleotides, the CDR3 is TGTGCCAGCCCCTTAGCGGGTAGCACAGATACGCAGTATTTT. This codes for CASPLAGSTDTQYF. The genes are TRBV2 and TRBJ2-3; TRBD2 aligns across 7 bases. V dropped 8 bases and J dropped 0; count of bases not matched to a gene: 5. The CDR3 loop spans 14 amino acids. CDR1 and CDR2 (germline): SNHLY, FYNNEI.

This clonotype has more than one count but fewer than ten. The V gene is TRBV7-8, the J gene TRBJ1-2; no reliable D call. V lost 1 base to trimming and J lost 4 bases, with 4 bases between them. In germline, CDR1 is SGHVS, CDR2 FQNEAQ. The length of the CDR3 is 12 residues. The chain's CDR3 is CASSLESYGYTF. The CDR3 nucleotides are TGTGCCAGCAGCTTAGAAAGCTATGGCTACACCTTC.